Only one count was recorded for the clone carrying this T cell receptor (beta chain). Its antigen is as yet unknown. V trimming: 4 bases; J trimming: 7 bases; junction bases outside the gene matches: 12. Germline-derived CDR1 and CDR2 are SGHTA and FQGNSA. The CDR3 runs 18 residues. TCRdb's table, derived via immunoSEQ multiplex PCR, lists solely in-frame clones and lacks some. The sample includes 80,000 to 100,000 clones, about 88% seen only once; the top ten take 6.3%. The data stem from a study of cytomegalovirus exposure and HLA in healthy donors. Study-wide results and caveats: Reports credit the classifier with highly specific, highly sensitive diagnosis of cytomegalovirus status.

V is TRBV7-2 and J is TRBJ2-2, with 13 bases identical to TRBD2. The TCR comes from a man aged 18-30 years in good health and CMV-seropositive. The specimen was PBMCs. This CDR3 is CASSSRVLAGGPNGELFF. The CDR3 nucleotides read TGTGCCAGCAGCTCAAGGGTACTAGCGGGAGGGCCGAACGGGGAGCTGTTTTTT.